This T cell receptor (beta chain) came from a study of shared clonotypes between healthy human individuals. Some clones are missing from TCRdb's copy, which holds only in-frame ones; the method was immunoSEQ multiplex PCR. The sample carries about 1.5 million clones, approximately 97% recorded once. Germline V lookup: CDR1 SGHRS, CDR2 YFSETQ. V dropped 0 bases and J dropped 9 bases, with 13 bases sitting between them. The CDR3 totals 13 residues. The TCR sequence derives from a young man in good health. The chain carries TRBV5-1 and TRBJ2-7; D unclear. Sequencing was carried out using naive CD4+ T cells sorted from blood. Sample subset: CD45RA+ positively selected. This CDR3 reads CASSLGPGQVQYF. DNA for the CDR3: TGCGCCAGCAGCTTGGGTCCCGGCCAAGTGCAGTACTTC.